This T cell receptor (beta chain) derives from a study of OX40 agonist ivuxolimab in advanced cancers. Looking at the study overall: Prior anti-PD-1, anti-PD-L1 or anti-CTLA-4 therapy did not bar entry, and about 40% had some. Points from the study as a whole: A proportion of nonresponders additionally exhibited low normalized T-cell clonal expansion. There was clonal expansion of CD4+ and CD8+ blood T cells by week 6 at 0.1 to 3.0 mg/kg.

Details on this clone: The antigen is undetermined.

With autoimmune disease history or systemic immunosuppression, patients were excluded. Produced via immunoSEQ multiplex PCR; TCRdb's table is partial and in-frame only. In the table there are roughly 98,000 clones, roughly four fifths of which are singletons. CDR3 length equals 15 residues. V was pared by 0 bases and J by 6 bases, with 5 bases of the junction left unmatched. The germline V gene encodes CDR1 MNHNS and CDR2 SASEGT. This TCR was recovered from an adult with an advanced solid tumor such as melanoma, head and neck, liver or kidney cancer. The chain joins TRBV6-1 to TRBJ2-3; TRBD1 matches at 8 bases. Sequences were derived from CD4+ or CD8+ T cells sorted from blood, sampled in a trial of the OX40 agonist ivuxolimab. The CDR3 coding sequence is TGTGCCAGCAGTGAAGCCCCAGGGGGCATGGATACGCAGTATTTT. Amino acids: CASSEAPGGMDTQYF.